This T cell receptor beta chain was observed in a study of cytomegalovirus exposure and HLA in healthy donors. PCR employed 60 Vbeta and 13 Jbeta primers. Clones were sequenced by immunoSEQ multiplex PCR, and TCRdb holds only the in-frame ones, with some missing. The sample shows around 130,000 clones, roughly 72% of them seen only once. Germline V gene data show CDR1 as LGHNA and CDR2 as YNFKEQ. CDR3 length equals 15 residues. V lost 0 bases and J 5 bases, leaving 11 bases between the germline ends. A note on this clone: Its specificity is not known.

General observations from the study: A later analysis found that most CMV-associated TCR beta chains appeared HLA-restricted.

The receptor was isolated from a woman in her forties or fifties in good health and CMV-seronegative. Sequencing was carried out using PBMCs. The rearrangement links TRBV4-2 to TRBJ1-3; D remains ambiguous. CDR3 sequence: CASSQDQSPRNTIYF. In DNA, the CDR3 is TGTGCCAGCAGCCAAGATCAAAGCCCTAGAAACACCATATATTTT.